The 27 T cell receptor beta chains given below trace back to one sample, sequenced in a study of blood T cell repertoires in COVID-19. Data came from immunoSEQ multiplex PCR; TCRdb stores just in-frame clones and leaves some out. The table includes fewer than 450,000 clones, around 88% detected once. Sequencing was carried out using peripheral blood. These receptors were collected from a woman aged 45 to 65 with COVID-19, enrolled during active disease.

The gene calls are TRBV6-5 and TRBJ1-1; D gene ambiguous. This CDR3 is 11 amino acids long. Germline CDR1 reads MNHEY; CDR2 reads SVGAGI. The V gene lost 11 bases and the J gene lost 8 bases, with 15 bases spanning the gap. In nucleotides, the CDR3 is TGTGCCGCCCAGGCGAGTGGGGAAGCTTTCTTT. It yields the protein CAAQASGEAFF.

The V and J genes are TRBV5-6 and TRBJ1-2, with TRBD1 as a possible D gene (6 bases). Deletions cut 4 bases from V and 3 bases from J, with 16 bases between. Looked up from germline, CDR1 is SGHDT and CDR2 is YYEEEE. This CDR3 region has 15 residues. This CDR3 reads CASSLNRVSDYGYTF. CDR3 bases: TGTGCCAGCAGCCTCAACAGGGTATCGGACTATGGCTACACCTTC.

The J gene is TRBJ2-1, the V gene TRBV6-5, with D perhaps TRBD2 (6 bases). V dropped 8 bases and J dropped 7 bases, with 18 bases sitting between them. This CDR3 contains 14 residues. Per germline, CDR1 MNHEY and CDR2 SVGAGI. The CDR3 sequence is CASPGRRGGNEQFF. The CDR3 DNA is TGTGCCAGCCCCGGGCGGCGTGGGGGGAATGAGCAGTTCTTC.

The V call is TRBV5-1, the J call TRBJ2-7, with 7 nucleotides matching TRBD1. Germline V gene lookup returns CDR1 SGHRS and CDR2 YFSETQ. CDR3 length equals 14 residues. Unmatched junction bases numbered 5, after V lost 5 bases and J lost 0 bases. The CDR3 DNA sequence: TGCGCCAGCAGAGGGCAGGGGGACTCCTACGAGCAGTACTTC. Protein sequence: CASRGQGDSYEQYF. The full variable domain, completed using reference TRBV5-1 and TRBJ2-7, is KAGVTQTPRYLIKTRGQQVTLSCSPISGHRSVSWYQQTPGQGLQFLFEYFSETQRNKGNFPGRFSGRQFSNSRSEMNVSTLELGDSALYLCASRGQGDSYEQYFGPGTRLTVT.

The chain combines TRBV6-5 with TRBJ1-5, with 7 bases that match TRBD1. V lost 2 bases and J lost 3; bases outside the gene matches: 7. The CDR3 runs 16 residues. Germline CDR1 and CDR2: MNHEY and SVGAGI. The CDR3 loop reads CASSYRQGLSNQPQHF. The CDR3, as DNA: TGTGCCAGCAGTTACCGACAGGGCCTGTCCAATCAGCCCCAGCATTTT.

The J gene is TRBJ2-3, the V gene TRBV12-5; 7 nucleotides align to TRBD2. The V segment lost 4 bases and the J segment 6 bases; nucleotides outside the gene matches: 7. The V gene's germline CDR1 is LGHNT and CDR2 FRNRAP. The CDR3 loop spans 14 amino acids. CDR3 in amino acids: CASGSPSGTDTQYF. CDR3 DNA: TGTGCTAGTGGTTCGCCTAGCGGAACTGATACGCAGTATTTT.

CDR3 amino acids: CASSQGYGGSNTGELFF. CDR3 nucleotide sequence: TGTGCCAGCAGCCAAGGGTATGGCGGATCGAACACCGGGGAGCTGTTTTTT. The chain has TRBV4-2 and TRBJ2-2; D unresolved. This CDR3 spans 17 amino acids. V was shortened by 1 base and J by 0 bases, with 12 bases between the two germline ends. Germline V gene lookup returns CDR1 LGHNA and CDR2 YNFKEQ.

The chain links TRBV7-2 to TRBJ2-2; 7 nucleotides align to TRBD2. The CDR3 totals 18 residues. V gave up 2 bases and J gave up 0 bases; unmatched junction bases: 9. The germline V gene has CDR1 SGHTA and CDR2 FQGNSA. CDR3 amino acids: CASSLFMVLAANTGELFF. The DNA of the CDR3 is TGTGCCAGCAGCTTATTCATGGTGCTAGCGGCGAACACCGGGGAGCTGTTTTTT.

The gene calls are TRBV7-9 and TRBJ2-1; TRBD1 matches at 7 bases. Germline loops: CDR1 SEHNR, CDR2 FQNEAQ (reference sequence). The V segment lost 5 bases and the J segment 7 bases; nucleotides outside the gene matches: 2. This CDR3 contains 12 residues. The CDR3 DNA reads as TGTGCCAGCAGCGTCAGGGGGAATGAGCAGTTCTTC. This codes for CASSVRGNEQFF.

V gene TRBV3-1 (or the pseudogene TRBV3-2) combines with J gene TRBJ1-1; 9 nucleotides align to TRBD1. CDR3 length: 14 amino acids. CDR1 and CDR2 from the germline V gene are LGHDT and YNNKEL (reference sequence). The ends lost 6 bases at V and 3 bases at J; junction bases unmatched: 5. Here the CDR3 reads CASSPGQGHTEAFF. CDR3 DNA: TGTGCCAGCAGTCCGGGACAGGGCCACACTGAAGCTTTCTTT.

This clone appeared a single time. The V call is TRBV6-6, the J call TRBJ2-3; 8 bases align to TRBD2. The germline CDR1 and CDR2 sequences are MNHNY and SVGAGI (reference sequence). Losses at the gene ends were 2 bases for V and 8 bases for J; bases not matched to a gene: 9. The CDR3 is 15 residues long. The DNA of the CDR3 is TGTGCCAGCAGTTACCTACGGGGGGGCGATGGTACGCAGTATTTT. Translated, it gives CASSYLRGGDGTQYF.

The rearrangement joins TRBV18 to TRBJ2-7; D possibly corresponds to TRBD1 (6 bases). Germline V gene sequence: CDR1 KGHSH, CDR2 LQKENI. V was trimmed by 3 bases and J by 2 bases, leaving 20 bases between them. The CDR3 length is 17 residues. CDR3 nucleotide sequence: TGTGCCAGCTCACCCCAAAGGTCCGCCAGGGGAACCTACGAGCAGTACTTC. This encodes CASSPQRSARGTYEQYF.

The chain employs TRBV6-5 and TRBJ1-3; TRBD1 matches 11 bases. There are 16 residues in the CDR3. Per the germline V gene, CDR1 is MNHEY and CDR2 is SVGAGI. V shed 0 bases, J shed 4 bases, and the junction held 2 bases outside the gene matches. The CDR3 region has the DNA TGTGCCAGCAGTTACTCGGACAGGGGGCAAGGAAACACCATATATTTT. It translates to CASSYSDRGQGNTIYF.

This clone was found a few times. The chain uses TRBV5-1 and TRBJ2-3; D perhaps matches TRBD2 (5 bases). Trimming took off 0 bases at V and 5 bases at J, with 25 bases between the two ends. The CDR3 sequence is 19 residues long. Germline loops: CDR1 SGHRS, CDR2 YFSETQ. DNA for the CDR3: TGCGCCAGCAGCTTGGGACGGCTAGAGAGGACTTCCCGAGGAGATACGCAGTATTTT. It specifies CASSLGRLERTSRGDTQYF.

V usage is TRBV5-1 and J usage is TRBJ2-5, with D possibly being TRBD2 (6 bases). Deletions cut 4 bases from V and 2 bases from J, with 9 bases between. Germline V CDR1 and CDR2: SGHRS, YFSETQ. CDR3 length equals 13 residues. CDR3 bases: TGCGCCAGCAGCGTGGGACTTCAAGAGACCCAGTACTTC. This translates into CASSVGLQETQYF.

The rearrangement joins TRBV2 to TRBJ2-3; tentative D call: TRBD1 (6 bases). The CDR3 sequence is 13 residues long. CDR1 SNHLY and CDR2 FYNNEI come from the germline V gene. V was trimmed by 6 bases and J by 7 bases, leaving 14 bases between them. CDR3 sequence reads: CASRVDWGHTQYF. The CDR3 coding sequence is TGTGCCAGCAGGGTGGACTGGGGGCATACGCAGTATTTT.

This CDR3 is CASSPWGGPQHF. CDR3 nucleotide sequence: TGTGCCAGCAGTCCCTGGGGGGGGCCCCAGCATTTT. The V call is TRBV6-5, the J call TRBJ1-5; weak D call: TRBD1 (5 bases). Trimming pared 5 bases from V and 9 bases from J, leaving 11 bases between. Germline V gene data show CDR1 as MNHEY and CDR2 as SVGAGI. The CDR3 contains 12 residues.

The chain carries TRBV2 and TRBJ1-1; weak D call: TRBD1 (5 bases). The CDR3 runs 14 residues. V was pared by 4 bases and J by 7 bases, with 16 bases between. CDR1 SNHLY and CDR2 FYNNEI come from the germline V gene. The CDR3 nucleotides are TGTGCCAGCAGTGTGGGCCAGGGTTGGGGTGAAGCTTTCTTT. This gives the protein CASSVGQGWGEAFF.

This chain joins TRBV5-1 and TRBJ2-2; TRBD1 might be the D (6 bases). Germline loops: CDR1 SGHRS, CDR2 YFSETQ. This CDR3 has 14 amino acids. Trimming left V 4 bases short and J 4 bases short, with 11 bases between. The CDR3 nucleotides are TGCGCCAGCAGCCCAGGGGCCAGCACCGGGGAGCTGTTTTTT. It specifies CASSPGASTGELFF.

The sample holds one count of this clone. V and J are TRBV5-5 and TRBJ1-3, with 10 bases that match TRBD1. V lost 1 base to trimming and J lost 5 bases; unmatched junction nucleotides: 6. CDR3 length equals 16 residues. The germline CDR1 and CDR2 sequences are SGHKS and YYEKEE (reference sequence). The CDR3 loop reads CASSLSGQGIRNTIYF. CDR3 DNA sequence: TGTGCCAGCAGCTTGTCGGGACAGGGGATTAGAAACACCATATATTTT.

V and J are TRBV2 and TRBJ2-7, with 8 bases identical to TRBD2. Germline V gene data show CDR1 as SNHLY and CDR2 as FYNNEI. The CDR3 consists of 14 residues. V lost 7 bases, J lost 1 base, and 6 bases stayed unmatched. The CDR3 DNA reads TGTGCCAGCAATTTCGGCGGGGGGTCCTACGAGCAGTACTTC. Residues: CASNFGGGSYEQYF.

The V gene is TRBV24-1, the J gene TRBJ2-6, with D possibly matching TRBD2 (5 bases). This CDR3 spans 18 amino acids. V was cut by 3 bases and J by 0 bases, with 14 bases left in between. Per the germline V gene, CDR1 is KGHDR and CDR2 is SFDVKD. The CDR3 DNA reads TGTGCCACCAGTGATCCCCGGGGTCTCAACTCTGGGGCCAACGTCCTGACTTTC. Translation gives CATSDPRGLNSGANVLTF.

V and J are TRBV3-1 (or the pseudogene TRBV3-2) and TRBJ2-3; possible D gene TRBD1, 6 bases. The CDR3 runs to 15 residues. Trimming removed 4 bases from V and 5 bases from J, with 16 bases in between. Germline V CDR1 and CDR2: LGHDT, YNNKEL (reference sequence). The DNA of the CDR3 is TGTGCCAGCAGCCTCCTAGGGGGAATCGGAGATACGCAGTATTTT. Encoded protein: CASSLLGGIGDTQYF.

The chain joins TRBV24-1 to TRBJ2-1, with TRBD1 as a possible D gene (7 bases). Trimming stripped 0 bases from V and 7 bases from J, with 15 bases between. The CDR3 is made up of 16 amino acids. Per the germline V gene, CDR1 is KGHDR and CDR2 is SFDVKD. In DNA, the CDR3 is TGTGCCACCAGTGATTTGGGGGCAGGGGGAGGAAATGAGCAGTTCTTC. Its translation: CATSDLGAGGGNEQFF.

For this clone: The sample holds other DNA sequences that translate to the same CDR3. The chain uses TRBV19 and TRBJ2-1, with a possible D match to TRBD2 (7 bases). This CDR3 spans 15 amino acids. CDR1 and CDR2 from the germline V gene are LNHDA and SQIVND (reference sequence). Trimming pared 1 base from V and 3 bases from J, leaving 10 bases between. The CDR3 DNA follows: TGTGCCAGTAGTATAGCCGGGGGGCTCTACAATGAGCAGTTCTTC. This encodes CASSIAGGLYNEQFF. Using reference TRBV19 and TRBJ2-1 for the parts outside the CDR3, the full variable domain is DGGITQSPKYLFRKEGQNVTLSCEQNLNHDAMYWYRQDPGQGLRLIYYSQIVNDFQKGDIAEGYSVSREKKESFPLTVTSAQKNPTAFYLCASSIAGGLYNEQFFGPGTRLTVL.

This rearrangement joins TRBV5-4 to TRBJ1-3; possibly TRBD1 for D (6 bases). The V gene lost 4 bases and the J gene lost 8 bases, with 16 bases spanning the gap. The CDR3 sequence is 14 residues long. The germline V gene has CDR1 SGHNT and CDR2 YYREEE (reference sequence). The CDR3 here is CASSLYRAGDTIYF. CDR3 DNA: TGTGCCAGCAGCCTCTACAGGGCAGGAGACACCATATATTTT.

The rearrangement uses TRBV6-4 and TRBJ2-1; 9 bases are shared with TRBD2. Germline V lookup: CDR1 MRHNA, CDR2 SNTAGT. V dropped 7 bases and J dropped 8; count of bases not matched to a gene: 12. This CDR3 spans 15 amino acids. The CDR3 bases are TGTGCCAGCACTGTGTCCGCGACTAGCGGCTATGAGCAGTTCTTC. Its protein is CASTVSATSGYEQFF.